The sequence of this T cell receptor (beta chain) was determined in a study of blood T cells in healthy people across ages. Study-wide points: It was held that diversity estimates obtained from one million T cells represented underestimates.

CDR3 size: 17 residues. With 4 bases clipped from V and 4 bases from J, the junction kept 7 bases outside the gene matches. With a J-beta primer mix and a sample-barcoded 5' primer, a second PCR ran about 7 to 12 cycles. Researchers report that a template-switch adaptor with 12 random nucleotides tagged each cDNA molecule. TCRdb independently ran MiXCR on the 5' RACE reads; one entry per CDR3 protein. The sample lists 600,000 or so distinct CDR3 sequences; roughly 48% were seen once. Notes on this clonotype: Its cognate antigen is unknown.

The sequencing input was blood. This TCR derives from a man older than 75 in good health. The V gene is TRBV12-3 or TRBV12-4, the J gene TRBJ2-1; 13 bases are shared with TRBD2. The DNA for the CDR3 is TGTGCCAGCAGTTACACACTAGCGGGGGGGAGATACAATGAGCAGTTCTTC. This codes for CASSYTLAGGRYNEQFF.